The rows below give T cell receptor beta chains drawn from one sample of a study of STAT5B mutations in CD4+ large granular lymphocyte leukemia. Here immunoSEQ multiplex PCR was the method, and the copy in TCRdb shows in-frame clones only, minus some. The table has approximately 49,000 clones, around 70% seen once; the top ten hold 1.5% to 1.7%. Sequencing used CD4+ T cells from blood buffy coats. The receptor source for this set is a human donor in good health. Each CDR3 is given with its conserved first and last residue. Not all rows give a size; the values are once, few, many and, for expanded clones, a class.

NA	TRBJ2-7	TRBV19	CASSIDQGQGYSYEQYF
NA	TRBJ2-3	TRBV10-3	CAISEGLAGREDTQYF
NA	TRBJ2-5	TRBV30	CAWSVSSETQYF
NA	TRBJ1-1	TRBV29-1	CSSGGVSNTEAFF
once	TRBJ1-5	TRBV28	CASMDHSNQPQHF
few	TRBJ2-5	TRBV5-1	CASSLAGLADQETQYF
NA	TRBJ2-5	TRBV13	CASSSAPGLETQYF
NA	TRBJ1-4	TRBV14	CASSQGGGLNEKLFF
NA	TRBJ2-1	TRBV9	CASSVTITGGALGNEQFF
NA	TRBJ2-5	TRBV18	CASSPLAGDPQETQYF
once	TRBJ1-6	TRBV4-2	CASSRGQNNSPLHF
NA	TRBJ1-3	TRBV7-3	CASSADSSGNTIYF
NA	TRBJ1-1	TRBV29-1	CSVGEGANTEAFF
NA	TRBJ1-1	TRBV14	CASSQMGGNTEAFF
NA	TRBJ2-3	TRBV9	CASNPSGGPDTQYF
NA	TRBJ1-5	TRBV21-1	CASSKGCQDRAFCGNQPQHF
NA	TRBJ2-5	TRBV10-3	CAISSGTDEETQYF
NA	TRBJ1-4	TRBV30	CAWSRGAGTNEKLFF
NA	TRBJ2-3	TRBV5-3	CARPLGGPSTDTQYF
NA	TRBJ2-2	TRBV7-9	CASSRTSGGPAGAGELFF
NA	TRBJ1-5	TRBV15	CATSRDRGLQPQHF
NA	TRBJ2-5	TRBV5-1	CASSSTGTGRETQYF
few	TRBJ2-1	TRBV7-9	CASSLGAINEQFF
NA	TRBJ2-1	TRBV5-1	CASGRDRGSEQFF
NA	TRBJ1-2	TRBV23-1	CASHRIYGYTF
NA	TRBJ1-5	TRBV6-1	CASSESPGGIKPQHF
NA	TRBJ1-1	TRBV2	CASSDRGLSTEAFF
few	TRBJ1-5	TRBV15	CATSRGSLGQPQHF
NA	TRBJ2-7	TRBV6-1	CASRITQDYEQYF
NA	TRBJ2-5	TRBV15	CATSRVGGRIREETQYF
NA	TRBJ2-5	TRBV7-3	CASSLGTSGNAETQYF
few	TRBJ1-5	TRBV5-5	CASSFGENQPQHF
NA	TRBJ2-3	TRBV30	CAWTSATQQGTDTQYF
NA	TRBJ1-6	TRBV28	CASSLGVSPLHF
NA	TRBJ2-5	TRBV7-3	CASSLDGTISETQYF
NA	TRBJ1-4	TRBV27	CASSSHTATNEKLFF
NA	TRBJ2-3	TRBV28	CASSRRTAGTDTQYF
NA	TRBJ1-1	TRBV4-1	CASSQDRAGANTEAFF
NA	TRBJ2-3	TRBV5-1	CASSLASGAGGTDTQYF
once	TRBJ2-2	TRBV7-2	CASSLGLASVTGELFF
NA	TRBJ1-3	TRBV5-1	CASSLGSSGNTIYF
NA	TRBJ1-2	TRBV30	CAWSPLGGSYGYTF
NA	TRBJ1-3	TRBV6-1	CASSNPRVGNTIYF
NA	TRBJ2-5	TRBV27	CASSFRQPRGETQYF
NA	TRBJ2-1	TRBV27	CASSGQVGADEQFF
NA	TRBJ1-6	TRBV11-2	CASSPQVTAGSPLHF
NA	TRBJ2-4	TRBV19	CASSIATGPSNIQYF
NA	TRBJ1-3	TRBV4-1	CASSQEGQLSGNTIYF
medium-sized	TRBJ1-1	TRBV4-1	CASSQDPRDRGMNTEAFF
NA	TRBJ2-5	TRBV7-9	CASSLGPGETQYF
NA	TRBJ1-2	TRBV7-8	CASSIGQGQHGYTF